This section outlines one T cell receptor beta chain sequence together with its context. The antigen is not known. At one of its ends the junction is not consistent with the germline gene, which may arise from a read error. The data were obtained in a study of cytomegalovirus exposure and HLA in healthy donors. Study findings and constraints: Because they were indistinguishable, some V segments, including TRBV6-2 and TRBV6-3, were excluded. Most of the TCR beta V segments (in an earlier analysis) were productive either about 87% or about 30% of the time. As a later analysis showed, a missense DCLRE1C variant was linked to trimming of TCR beta V- and J-genes.

The study ran its PCR with 60 Vbeta and 13 Jbeta primers. Sequenced by immunoSEQ multiplex PCR; TCRdb stores in-frame clones only, minus some. The data contain about 100,000 clones, 79% of them singletons. The germline V gene encodes CDR1 GTSNPN and CDR2 SVGIG (reference sequence). This CDR3 spans 16 amino acids. The clonotype was recovered from a woman in her thirties or forties in good health and CMV-seronegative. Input material: PBMCs. The rearrangement uses TRBV30 and TRBJ1-4; possible D gene TRBD1, 6 bases. The CDR3 coding sequence is TGTGCCTGGAGTCGGGCTTCAGGGGCAACTAATGAAGAACTGTTTTTT. Amino acid sequence: CAWSRASGATNEELFF.